This TCR beta chain was captured in a study of T-cell reconstitution after alpha-beta-depleted transplantation in children. Points from the study as a whole: Surviving recipient T cells and thymic progenitors underlay high day-60 TCRbeta diversity in some patients. T-cell counts and diversity at one year post-transplant came mainly from newly produced T cells.

With respect to this clonotype: Its antigen is unidentified.

Unique molecular identifiers were incorporated into the prepared TCRbeta library. TCRdb re-derived calls from the PCR reads in MiXCR, one entry per CDR3 protein. The sample lists about 300,000 distinct CDR3 sequences; around 10% were seen once. The germline V and J ends were trimmed by 5 bases and 2 bases, with 16 bases remaining between them. The CDR3 consists of 15 residues. Germline assignment: CDR1 SGHTA and CDR2 FQGTGA. V and J are TRBV7-3 and TRBJ2-7; TRBD2 might be the D (6 bases). Sequencing used PBMCs, obtained before TCRalphabeta/CD19-depleted stem cell transplant. The TCR originated in a boy under two years old with acute myeloid leukemia, due to receive a stem cell transplant. The CDR3 sequence is CASSPLGGAAYEQYF. CDR3 DNA: TGTGCCAGCAGCCCCCTCGGGGGAGCCGCCTACGAGCAGTACTTC.